These 18 T cell receptor beta chains were all obtained from the same sample, sequenced in a study of cytomegalovirus exposure and HLA in healthy donors. Vbeta (60) and Jbeta (13) primers were used in the PCR. Sequencing used immunoSEQ multiplex PCR; TCRdb keeps in-frame clones, though not all of them. The sample shows some 71,000 clones, and 1.5% to 2% sits with its ten largest clones. Sequencing was performed on PBMCs. The receptors come from a woman aged 30 to 39 in good health and CMV-seronegative.

V usage is TRBV19 and J usage is TRBJ1-2; D call uncertain. The ends were cut back, 8 bases at V and 6 bases at J, with 19 bases in the middle. The CDR3 is made up of 14 amino acids. The germline V gene has CDR1 LNHDA and CDR2 SQIVND (reference sequence). This chain's CDR3 is CASSLPGLIDGYTF. The CDR3 nucleotides read TGTGCCAGTTCTTTACCGGGTTTGATCGATGGCTACACCTTC.

The chain carries TRBV4-3 and TRBJ2-7; weak D call: TRBD2 (6 bases). Germline lookup yields CDR1 LGHNA and CDR2 YSLEER. V shed 3 bases and J shed 3 bases, with 15 bases lying between them. The CDR3 contains 15 residues. CDR3 bases: TGCGCCAGCAGCCAGGGGACTGGAAGGAACTACGAGCAGTACTTC. Residues: CASSQGTGRNYEQYF.

The V gene is TRBV4-2, the J gene TRBJ2-7; TRBD1 is a possible D gene (6 bases). Germline CDR1 and CDR2: LGHNA and YNFKEQ. The germline V and J ends were trimmed by 0 bases and 4 bases, with 7 bases remaining between them. This CDR3 comprises 13 residues. The CDR3 reads CASSQEQGYEQYF. DNA for the CDR3: TGTGCCAGCAGCCAAGAACAGGGTTACGAGCAGTACTTC.

The rearrangement links TRBV6-1 to TRBJ1-5; D not certain. Germline CDR1 and CDR2: MNHNS and SASEGT. The CDR3 length is 13 residues. Trimming removed 5 bases from V and 9 bases from J, with 14 bases in between. As DNA, the CDR3 is TGTGCCAGCAGTCTTGGCGGTTTTGGGCCCCAGCATTTT. It specifies CASSLGGFGPQHF.

This chain connects TRBV7-8 to TRBJ1-2; D not certain. Trimming left V 0 bases short and J 8 bases short, with 16 bases between. The CDR3 has 15 amino acids. CDR1 is SGHVS and CDR2 is FQNEAQ in the germline V gene. The CDR3 sequence: CASSLARLGAEGYTF. The CDR3 nucleotides are TGTGCCAGCAGCTTAGCCCGTCTAGGCGCCGAGGGCTACACCTTC.

The V and J genes are TRBV6-5 and TRBJ2-7, with 7 bases matching TRBD1. This CDR3 spans 15 amino acids. The V gene end was trimmed by 4 bases and the J gene end by 4 bases; junction bases not matched to a gene: 10. The germline CDR1 and CDR2 sequences are MNHEY and SVGAGI. CDR3 region: CASSFRERGQYEQYF. DNA of the CDR3: TGTGCCAGCAGTTTCCGGGAAAGGGGGCAGTACGAGCAGTACTTC.

V usage is TRBV28 and J usage is TRBJ2-7, with 10 bases that match TRBD1. This CDR3 is built from 15 residues. V lost 3 bases and J lost 10; bases outside the gene matches: 12. CDR1 and CDR2 from the germline V gene are MDHEN and SYDVKM. The CDR3: CASSFSGTGAFFQYF. The CDR3 DNA follows: TGTGCCAGCAGTTTCTCCGGGACAGGGGCCTTCTTCCAGTACTTC.

This chain uses TRBV25-1 with TRBJ2-7, with D tentatively TRBD2 (5 bases). Trimming took off 1 base at V and 2 bases at J, with 15 bases between the two ends. The CDR3 loop spans 16 amino acids. Germline V lookup: CDR1 MGHDK, CDR2 SYGVNS. The CDR3 here is CASSESKRPRAYEQYF. The CDR3 coding sequence is TGTGCCAGCAGTGAATCTAAGCGGCCACGCGCCTACGAGCAGTACTTC.

The chain joins TRBV4-2 to TRBJ2-1; TRBD2 might be the D (5 bases). CDR3 length: 19 amino acids. Germline values: CDR1 LGHNA, CDR2 YNFKEQ. V gave up 0 bases and J gave up 0 bases, with 18 bases separating them. CDR3 in amino acids: CASSQETQRRPHSYNEQFF. In DNA, the CDR3 is TGTGCCAGCAGCCAAGAAACCCAGCGGAGACCCCACTCCTACAATGAGCAGTTCTTC.

The rearrangement joins TRBV4-3 to TRBJ2-6, with TRBD2 matching 12 bases. Germline V gene data show CDR1 as LGHNA and CDR2 as YSLEER. This CDR3 comprises 17 residues. Trimming cost V 4 bases and J 0 bases; bases outside gene matches: 1. CDR3 DNA: TGCGCCAGCAGCCCTAGCGGGGGGGCCTCTGGGGCCAACGTCCTGACTTTC. Residues: CASSPSGGASGANVLTF.

J is TRBJ2-1 and V is TRBV7-3, with a weak D call TRBD2 (5 bases). V lost 0 bases to trimming and J lost 6 bases, with 9 bases between them. The CDR3 spans 14 residues. Germline CDR1 is SGHTA and CDR2 is FQGTGA. The CDR3 protein is CASSLTGKANEQFF. CDR3 DNA: TGTGCCAGCAGCTTAACCGGGAAGGCCAATGAGCAGTTCTTC. The entire variable domain, with the rest obtained from reference TRBV7-3 and TRBJ2-1, is as follows: GAGVSQTPSNKVTEKGKYVELRCDPISGHTALYWYRQSLGQGPEFLIYFQGTGAADDSGLPNDRFFAVRPEGSVSTLKIQRTERGDSAVYLCASSLTGKANEQFFGPGTRLTVL.

The chain combines TRBV28 with TRBJ1-5, with 8 bases matching TRBD1. V shed 8 bases, J shed 7 bases, and the junction held 13 bases outside the gene matches. The CDR3 totals 15 residues. CDR1 is MDHEN, CDR2 SYDVKM, per germline. The CDR3 nucleotides are TGTGCCAGCCATCCAGGGGGCAGGGACGACCAGCCCCAGCATTTT. Protein sequence: CASHPGGRDDQPQHF.

CDR3 amino acids: CASSSGNHNYEQYF. The CDR3 coding sequence is TGTGCCAGCAGCTCCGGGAACCACAACTACGAGCAGTACTTC. The chain is built from TRBV7-6 and TRBJ2-7, with a weak D call TRBD2 (5 bases). Germline V gives CDR1 SGHVS, CDR2 FNYEAQ. V dropped 4 bases and J dropped 3 bases, with 13 bases sitting between them. This CDR3 has 14 residues.

CDR3 sequence: CASSRQGGETQYF. The CDR3 DNA is TGTGCCAGCAGTCGACAGGGCGGCGAGACCCAGTACTTC. The chain is built from TRBV6-1 and TRBJ2-5; TRBD1 matches at 7 bases. With V trimmed by 5 bases and J by 5 bases, 5 bases remained unmatched. Looked up from germline, CDR1 is MNHNS and CDR2 is SASEGT. The CDR3 totals 13 residues.

This chain joins TRBV14 and TRBJ2-5; TRBD2 aligns across 7 bases. Germline CDR1 reads SGHDN; CDR2 reads FVKESK. The V segment lost 1 base and the J segment 5 bases; nucleotides outside the gene matches: 25. This CDR3 spans 21 amino acids. The CDR3 nucleotides read TGTGCCAGCAGCCAAGGGGAGGGCTACGCCAGGGCCAGCGGGGTCACGGAGACCCAGTACTTC. This encodes CASSQGEGYARASGVTETQYF.

The V gene is TRBV5-6, the J gene TRBJ2-2, with 7 bases identical to TRBD1. J gave up 1 base and V 2 bases, and 2 bases lay outside the gene matches. The CDR3 length is 15 residues. Germline V gene sequence: CDR1 SGHDT, CDR2 YYEEEE. CDR3 in amino acids: CASSFGDRNTGELFF. The CDR3 bases are TGTGCCAGCAGCTTCGGGGACAGGAACACCGGGGAGCTGTTTTTT.

Worth noting for this clone: The junction departs from the called germline gene at one end, perhaps through a read error. This sequence joins TRBV6-1 and TRBJ2-3; perhaps TRBD2 as D (5 bases). From germline, CDR1 is MNHNS and CDR2 SASEGT. The CDR3 covers 15 residues. The CDR3 loop is CASSQSVGSTDKQYF. CDR3 DNA: TGTGCCAGCAGTCAGAGTGTGGGGAGCACAGATAAGCAGTATTTT.

The chain carries TRBV6-5 and TRBJ2-7; 8 bases match TRBD2. This CDR3 has 11 residues. Germline CDR1 reads MNHEY; CDR2 reads SVGAGI. The ends lost 11 bases at V and 5 bases at J; junction bases unmatched: 5. The CDR3 DNA reads TGTGCCGCCGGGACTAGACACGAGCAGTACTTC. Translated, it gives CAAGTRHEQYF.